This entry is about one T cell receptor (beta chain). The data were taken from a study of blood T cell repertoires in COVID-19. Study summary: PBMCs, B-cell-depleted T cells, or T cells were the source of the cDNA or gDNA that made up the material.

Germline-derived CDR1 and CDR2 are SGHRS and YFSETQ. The CDR3 spans 14 residues. The V gene end was trimmed by 4 bases and the J gene end by 8 bases; junction bases not matched to a gene: 9. Clones were read by immunoSEQ multiplex PCR, and TCRdb kept only the in-frame ones, dropping some. The top ten clones hold 20% to 25% of a sample with approximately 60,000 clones, 87% of them seen once. The clonotype comes from a woman aged 80 or over with COVID-19, enrolled during active disease. The sample consisted of peripheral blood. The V and J genes are TRBV5-1 and TRBJ2-1; 7 bases match TRBD2. The CDR3 DNA reads as TGCGCCAGCAGCCCCCCATGGGGAGGGTATGAGCAGTTCTTC. This encodes CASSPPWGGYEQFF.